Below, one TCR beta chain is given with its context. The antigen this receptor binds is unknown. Per-nucleotide qualities are absent, and no much larger clonotype sits a single base away. The entry originates in a study of vaccination effects on CD4 cells after COVID-19 (dated by TCRdb to the early 2020s). Regarding the study in general: Participants received two doses of either the BNT162b2 or the mRNA-1273 mRNA SARS-CoV-2 vaccine. In both COVID-19 convalescent patients and infection-naive vaccine recipients, the study compared SARS-CoV-2 spike-specific CD4+ TCR repertoires from before mRNA vaccination with those from after it. Cultures from other donors in the study were sequenced using the Oncomine TCR Beta short-read assay on an Illumina iSeq 100. The full study included roughly 10 COVID-19 convalescent patients and several SARS-CoV-2-naive healthy vaccine recipients. Findings and caveats that apply to the study as a whole: Among healthy vaccine recipients, nearly all vaccine-induced clones were SARS-CoV-2 mono-reactive, and only 1 of 255 was cross-reactive with common cold coronaviruses. Limitations of the study were the small number of convalescent patients and the absence of early post-infection timepoints. Marked clonal contraction was observed in both infection-induced and vaccine-induced clones at late post-vaccination timepoints, consistent with waning T cell responses.

In the ViraFEST assay, PBMC were stimulated with viral peptide pools, and TCR sequencing was then used to find antigen-specific CD4+ T cell clonotypes based on their expansion. After around eleven days of culture, CD4+ T cells were isolated with the EasySep CD4+ T cell isolation kit. The absence of prior SARS-CoV-2 infection in healthy vaccine recipients was confirmed by negative nucleocapsid antibodies before and after vaccination. Each well held fewer than 2.5 million PBMC cultured in IMDM containing around 5.1% human AB serum, 8.5 to 10 IU/ml IL-2 and gentamicin, along with roughly 10 ug/ml peptides. Half of the culture medium was replaced with fresh IL-2-containing medium on days 3 and 7. Unless noted otherwise, every peptide stimulation condition was grown in triplicate wells. PBMC were separated from whole blood using Ficoll-Paque Plus gradient centrifugation and were then either cryopreserved at -140C or used fresh. The overlapping peptide pools covered the spike proteins of SARS-CoV-2 and of the common cold coronaviruses HCoV-NL63, HCoV-OC43 and HCoV-229E. Genomic DNA was extracted from cultured CD4+ T cells with the QIAamp micro DNA kit.

Trimming removed 5 bases from V and 4 bases from J, leaving 12 bases between the germline ends. Sequences SGHNT (CDR1) and YYREEE (CDR2) are obtained from the germline V gene (reference sequence). The CDR3 starts with the cysteine, ends with the phenylalanine, and has 14 residues. CDR3 DNA only is kept here, 42 bases in frame from base 1. The protocol used for the library was the immunoSEQ multiplex PCR assay. DNA from the CD4+ T cells that had been cultured and isolated underwent TCR beta CDR3 sequencing. The authors' pipeline ran thus. Non-productive TCR sequences were removed, reads were trimmed to the CDR3 region, and CDR3s of at least 7 amino acids were retained. Antigen-specific clonotypes were identified using the MANAFEST web app by comparison of expansion in peptide wells against reference cultures. To count as positive, a clone had to show expansion at FDR<0.05 compared with the reference and with all other wells, an odds ratio above 5, and a frequency above 0.1% in two replicate wells. Clonotypes significantly expanded in SARS-CoV-2 spike wells and in at least one common cold coronavirus spike condition were defined as cross-reactive. CDR3 similarity was assessed by Levenshtein distance using the stringdist R package, and unrooted trees were constructed with ape in R 3.6.1. What TCRdb holds here is the immuneACCESS table cut down to in-frame rearrangements. Part of the clones is not present; checked against another copy, under half of the missing clones reflect an unresolved V gene, and the others are unexplained. V and J calls and clone size are given by that table; D and trimming were obtained from the DNA. For this sample there are 20,000 to 25,000 clones; approximately 81% appear just once. In total, the top ten clones hold roughly a fifth of the sample.

Sequenced here: CD4+ T cells from PBMCs cultured with HCoV-NL63 spike peptides, sampled before COVID-19 vaccination. In light of the paper, this sample's cell subset or site label describes: HCoV-NL63 spike overlapping peptide pool stimulation. This sequence originates from a human donor who received a COVID-19 vaccine. The chain is encoded by TRBV5-4 joined to TRBJ1-4; the D gene cannot be resolved reliably. The sequenced DNA is TGTGCCAGCAGGCGAACCGGGAATAATGAAAAACTGTTTTTT. Protein translation: CASRRTGNNEKLFF.